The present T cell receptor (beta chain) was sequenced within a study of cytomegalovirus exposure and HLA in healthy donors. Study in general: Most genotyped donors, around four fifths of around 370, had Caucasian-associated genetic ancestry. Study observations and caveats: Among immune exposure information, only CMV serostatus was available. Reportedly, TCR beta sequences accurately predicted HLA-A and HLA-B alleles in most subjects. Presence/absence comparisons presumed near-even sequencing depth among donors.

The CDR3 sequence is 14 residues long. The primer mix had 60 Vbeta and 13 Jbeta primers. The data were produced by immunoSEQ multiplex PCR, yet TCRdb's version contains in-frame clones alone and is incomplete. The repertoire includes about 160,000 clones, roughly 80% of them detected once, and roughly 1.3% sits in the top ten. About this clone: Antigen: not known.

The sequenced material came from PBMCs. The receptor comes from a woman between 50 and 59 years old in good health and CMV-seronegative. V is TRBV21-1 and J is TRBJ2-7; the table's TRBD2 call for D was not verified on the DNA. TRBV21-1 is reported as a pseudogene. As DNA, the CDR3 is TGTGCCAGCAGCGAAAGGAGGCCACCCTACGAGCAGTACTTC. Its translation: CASSERRPPYEQYF.